A selection of T cell receptor beta chains follows, all from one sample in a study of CD8 T cells in ankylosing spondylitis. MiXCR was run by TCRdb on the 5' RACE reads, yielding one entry per CDR3 protein. The sample carries a few hundred thousand distinct CDR3 sequences, about 10% recorded once. Input material: blood, either unsorted or a sorted T cell fraction (not recorded which). These receptors originate from a male donor with ankylosing spondylitis or in good health (not recorded which). CDR3s include the opening cysteine and the closing phenylalanine or tryptophan. The D gene is left open where the match is weak. Expanded clones are given a class, and other clones once, few, many or no size at all.

d_call j_call v_call clone_size cdr3_aa cdr3_nt
- TRBJ1-1 TRBV12-3/TRBV12-4 many CASSPSAGPRAFF TGTGCCAGCAGTCCGTCAGCAGGGCCCAGGGCTTTCTTT
- TRBJ1-1 TRBV2 once CASRLRLNTEAFF TGTGCCAGCAGGCTGAGGTTGAACACTGAAGCTTTCTTT
- TRBJ2-5 TRBV12-3/TRBV12-4 many CASSPDAGGTQYF TGTGCCAGCAGTCCCGACGCCGGAGGGACCCAGTACTTC
- TRBJ1-1 TRBV3-1 many CASSQGAGNTEAFF TGTGCCAGCAGCCAAGGGGCAGGGAACACTGAAGCTTTCTTT
- TRBJ2-7 TRBV20-1 many CSAGPGANPAEQYF TGCAGTGCTGGACCCGGGGCCAACCCCGCCGAGCAGTACTTC
- TRBJ1-2 TRBV5-1 many CASSLFEGAYGYTF TGCGCCAGCAGCTTGTTTGAGGGAGCCTATGGCTACACCTTC
- TRBJ1-5 TRBV20-1 many CSARDLWQPQHF TGCAGTGCTAGAGATCTTTGGCAGCCCCAGCATTTT
- TRBJ2-5 TRBV4-1 many CASSQDRTTQETQYF TGCGCCAGCAGCCAAGATCGCACTACGCAAGAGACCCAGTACTTC
- TRBJ2-7 TRBV6-1 few CASSVARASEQYF TGTGCCAGCAGTGTCGCCAGGGCCAGCGAGCAGTACTTC
TRBD2 TRBJ2-5 TRBV7-7 many CASSGGVAGRVETQYF TGTGCCAGCAGCGGAGGAGTAGCGGGACGTGTGGAGACCCAGTACTTC
- TRBJ2-2 TRBV5-1 few CASSMALRVAGELFF TGCGCCAGCAGCATGGCCCTTCGGGTCGCCGGGGAGCTGTTTTTT
- TRBJ2-7 TRBV6-5 few CASSSPGLTEQYF TGTGCCAGCAGTTCCCCAGGGCTCACCGAGCAGTACTTC
TRBD2 TRBJ2-3 TRBV5-1 - CASSAVTSGSQADTQYF TGCGCCAGCAGCGCGGTGACTAGCGGGTCCCAGGCAGATACGCAGTATTTT
- TRBJ2-7 TRBV20-1 - CSAPPGVGSYEQYF TGCAGTGCTCCCCCCGGGGTGGGCAGTTACGAGCAGTACTTC
- TRBJ1-1 TRBV7-6 many CASSLDGTEAFF TGTGCCAGCAGCTTAGACGGGACTGAAGCTTTCTTT
TRBD1 TRBJ2-5 TRBV10-3 many CAIRGQGVQETQYF TGTGCCATCAGGGGACAGGGGGTCCAAGAGACCCAGTACTTC
TRBD2 TRBJ2-1 TRBV20-1 - CSADAGLAHYNEQFF TGCAGTGCCGACGCGGGACTAGCCCACTACAATGAGCAGTTCTTC
- TRBJ1-1 TRBV5-1 few CASSLGAGVAFF TGCGCCAGCAGCTTGGGGGCAGGGGTTGCTTTCTTT
- TRBJ1-2 TRBV7-6 many CASSPNPPPTTGYTF TGTGCCAGCAGCCCAAACCCCCCCCCAACGACTGGCTACACCTTC
- TRBJ2-2 TRBV3-2 few CASSRSTGLVVSGELFF TGTGCCAGCAGCCGAAGCACAGGACTAGTTGTCTCCGGGGAGCTGTTTTTT
- TRBJ1-5 TRBV7-3 few CASSLLDMLISNQPQHF TGTGCCAGCAGCTTACTAGACATGTTGATTAGCAATCAGCCCCAGCATTTT
- TRBJ1-1 TRBV5-1 few CASSLSLTANTEAFF TGCGCCAGCAGCTTGTCCCTCACAGCGAACACTGAAGCTTTCTTT
- TRBJ1-4 TRBV7-8 many CASNEKLFF TGTGCCAGCAATGAAAAACTGTTTTTT
- TRBJ2-3 TRBV29-1 many CSVEDPIMWDTQYF TGCAGCGTTGAAGACCCTATTATGTGGGATACGCAGTATTTT
TRBD2 TRBJ2-3 TRBV9 - CASSVPLREGRVDTQYF TGTGCCAGCAGCGTGCCTCTGCGGGAGGGCCGAGTGGATACGCAGTATTTT
TRBD1 TRBJ1-4 TRBV7-9 - CASRRRQGANEKLFF TGTGCCAGCAGGCGTCGACAGGGAGCTAATGAAAAACTGTTTTTT
- TRBJ1-6 TRBV28 few CASSRLTTGTSNSPLHF TGTGCCAGCAGTCGACTAACCACCGGGACTTCTAATTCACCCCTCCACTTT
TRBD1 TRBJ2-1 TRBV29-1 - CRVAGGTYNEQFF TGCAGGGTCGCAGGGGGAACCTACAATGAGCAGTTCTTC
TRBD1 TRBJ1-1 TRBV29-1 many CSVAPLTGFAVGTEAFF TGCAGCGTTGCCCCACTGACAGGGTTTGCGGTCGGCACTGAAGCTTTCTTT
- TRBJ2-1 TRBV10-3 many CAISLSLDGNEQFF TGTGCCATCAGCCTCAGCTTGGACGGGAATGAGCAGTTCTTC
- TRBJ1-2 TRBV5-3 - CARDPWGNGYTF TGTGCCAGAGACCCATGGGGGAATGGCTACACCTTC
- TRBJ2-1 TRBV5-1 few CASSEASKTYNEQFF TGCGCCAGCAGCGAGGCATCCAAAACCTACAATGAGCAGTTCTTC
- TRBJ2-3 TRBV2 - CASSEDGTVTSDTQYF TGTGCCAGCAGTGAAGACGGGACGGTGACTTCGGATACGCAGTATTTT
TRBD2 TRBJ2-5 TRBV5-1 many CASSFSGTSQETQYF TGCGCCAGCAGCTTCAGCGGGACTTCTCAAGAGACCCAGTACTTC
- TRBJ2-7 TRBV20-1 many CSARGPAEGGQYF TGCAGTGCTAGAGGACCGGCAGAGGGAGGGCAGTACTTC
- TRBJ2-3 TRBV6-5 many CASSYSGGPGDTQYF TGTGCCAGCAGTTACTCGGGGGGACCGGGAGATACGCAGTATTTT
TRBD1 TRBJ2-5 TRBV25-1 - CASNILQGETQYF TGTGCCAGCAACATACTACAGGGGGAGACCCAGTACTTC
TRBD1 TRBJ1-5 TRBV6-2/TRBV6-3 - CASSRMGQVENQPQHF TGTGCCAGCAGTCGGATGGGACAGGTTGAAAATCAGCCCCAGCATTTT
- TRBJ2-7 TRBV6-1 - CASRDHYEQYF TGTGCCAGCCGGGACCACTACGAGCAGTACTTC
- TRBJ2-1 TRBV25-1 - CASSEWSGPGQNAQFF TGTGCCAGCAGTGAATGGAGTGGGCCGGGCCAGAATGCGCAGTTCTTC
TRBD2 TRBJ2-3 TRBV5-6 many CASSPVTSGSRTDTQYF TGTGCCAGCAGCCCGGTAACTAGCGGGAGCAGGACAGATACGCAGTATTTT
TRBD2 TRBJ2-1 TRBV12-3/TRBV12-4 many CASSFLPDYSGDNEQFF TGTGCCAGCAGTTTCTTGCCGGATTATAGCGGGGACAATGAGCAGTTCTTC
TRBD1 TRBJ1-5 TRBV12-3/TRBV12-4 - CASSTDRRGQPQHF TGTGCCAGCAGTACGGACAGGCGGGGTCAGCCCCAGCATTTT
- TRBJ1-4 TRBV5-1 many CASSPSAGRNEKLFF TGCGCCAGCAGCCCGTCGGCAGGTCGAAATGAAAAACTGTTTTTT
- TRBJ2-3 TRBV6-5 many CASSYSGRITDTQYF TGTGCCAGCAGTTACTCGGGAAGAATCACAGATACGCAGTATTTT
TRBD1 TRBJ2-3 TRBV29-1 many CSVEGDRGTDTQYF TGCAGCGTTGAGGGGGACAGGGGAACAGATACGCAGTATTTT
- TRBJ2-5 TRBV24-1 many CATSDPRGEWETQYF TGTGCCACCAGTGACCCCCGGGGAGAGTGGGAGACCCAGTACTTC